In this sample, the clone carrying this TCR beta chain turned up once. Its specificity is unknown. This sample also contains other DNA sequences that code for the same CDR3. This entry is derived from a study of beta chain features in type 1 diabetes. Study results and caveats: Across all four CD4+ subsets, people with type 1 diabetes showed modestly shorter TCRB CDR3s.

The entirety of the isolated RNA underwent reverse transcription, so expressed TCRB transcripts were sequenced. Measured with immunoSEQ multiplex PCR; TCRdb has only the in-frame clones, and not every one. The sample includes roughly 250,000 clones, just over 20% seen only once; the top ten take about 0.028%. Germline CDR1 KGHSH, CDR2 LQKENI. V was clipped by 3 bases and J by 4 bases; unmatched bases: 2. This CDR3 region has 15 residues. This clonotype was sampled from a woman between 35 and 50 years old with type 1 diabetes. V is TRBV18 and J is TRBJ2-1, with 11 bases that match TRBD1. Sequenced sample: naive CD4+ T cells from blood. The CDR3 sequence: CASSPGTGGYNEQFF. The CDR3 nucleotides are TGTGCCAGCTCACCTGGGACAGGGGGTTACAATGAGCAGTTCTTC.